This T cell receptor beta chain was profiled in a study of cytomegalovirus exposure and HLA in healthy donors. Germline V gene sequence: CDR1 MDHEN, CDR2 SYDVKM. CDR3 length: 14 residues. The V end lost 3 bases, the J end lost 6 bases, and 14 bases lay between the germline ends. PCR primers comprised 60 Vbeta and 13 Jbeta primers. Sequencing was performed with immunoSEQ multiplex PCR; in TCRdb, only in-frame clones are kept and a portion is missing. The sample consists of hundreds of thousands of clones, 80% to 90% of them appearing once. The sequence was collected from a man younger than 45 in good health and CMV-seronegative. Sequencing input: PBMCs. The chain employs TRBV28 and TRBJ1-2; no definite D call. CDR3 in DNA: TGTGCCAGCAGTTTCTCGGGGAAGGAGGATGGCTACACCTTC. The encoded protein is CASSFSGKEDGYTF.